This T cell receptor beta chain was retrieved from a study of OX40 agonist ivuxolimab in advanced cancers. Baseline was the first blood sampling point, followed by cycle 4 day 1 and cycle 7 day 1. Assay used: immunoSEQ multiplex PCR; TCRdb lists only in-frame clones, some missing. The sample lists around 41,000 clones, 85% occurring once. The sequencing here drew on CD4+ or CD8+ T cells sorted from blood, taken in a trial of the OX40 agonist ivuxolimab. The TCR sequence derives from an adult with an advanced solid tumor such as melanoma, head and neck, liver or kidney cancer.

For the CDR3, the DNA is TGTGCCAGCAGCTTAGATGGGGCGGGAGGGCCGAACGAGCAGTACTTC. It is translated as CASSLDGAGGPNEQYF. The chain uses TRBV7-2 and TRBJ2-7, with 9 bases fitting TRBD2. Trimming took 1 base from V and 5 from J; bases not matched to a gene: 9. CDR1 and CDR2 from the germline V gene are SGHTA and FQGNSA. The CDR3 is made up of 16 amino acids.